These 26 T cell receptor beta chains came from one sample sequenced in a study of T cell responses to AZD1222 COVID-19 vaccine. Measured with immunoSEQ multiplex PCR; TCRdb has only the in-frame clones, and not every one. The profile covers 150,000 to 180,000 clones, with roughly nine tenths appearing a single time and about 5% taken by the ten largest. The sample was peripheral blood, taken on day 0 of MenACWY control vaccination. These receptor sequences come from an adult in good health.

On this clone itself: The sample contains more than one DNA sequence encoding this CDR3. V is TRBV7-2 and J is TRBJ2-7; 8 bases are shared with TRBD1. Trimming took 1 base from V and 1 from J; bases not matched to a gene: 0. The CDR3 is made up of 14 amino acids. The V gene's germline CDR1 is SGHTA and CDR2 FQGNSA. As DNA, the CDR3 is TGTGCCAGCAGCTTAGACAGGGGGTCCTACGAGCAGTACTTC. Protein: CASSLDRGSYEQYF. The full variable domain, with the rest looked up from reference TRBV7-2 and TRBJ2-7, is GAGVSQSPSNKVTEKGKDVELRCDPISGHTALYWYRQSLGQGLEFLIYFQGNSAPDKSGLPSDRFSAERTGGSVSTLTIQRTQQEDSAVYLCASSLDRGSYEQYFGPGTRLTVT.

The gene calls are TRBV29-1 and TRBJ2-3; no firm D call. CDR1 is SQVTM and CDR2 is ANQGSEA in the germline V gene. The CDR3 consists of 16 residues. V lost 1 base to trimming and J lost 5 bases, with 19 bases between them. CDR3 sequence: CSVEAVARSIRDTQYF. The CDR3 coding sequence is TGCAGCGTTGAAGCTGTCGCTAGATCAATCAGAGATACGCAGTATTTT.

Worth noting for this clone: The same CDR3 can be traced to other DNA sequences in this sample. The chain links TRBV9 to TRBJ1-1; tentative D call: TRBD1 (5 bases). Germline loops: CDR1 SGDLS, CDR2 YYNGEE. The CDR3 totals 14 residues. With 2 bases removed from V and 4 bases from J, the gap between germline ends came to 12 bases. The CDR3 DNA is TGTGCCAGCAGCGTGGGGCCCTTGGGCACTGAAGCTTTCTTT. This encodes CASSVGPLGTEAFF.

V is TRBV30 and J is TRBJ2-1; no definite D call. V shed 0 bases and J shed 4 bases, with 7 bases lying between them. CDR3 length equals 13 residues. Germline CDR1 reads GTSNPN; CDR2 reads SVGIG (reference sequence). CDR3 in DNA: TGTGCCTGGAGTGTAAGCCTGTACAATGAGCAGTTCTTC. Residues: CAWSVSLYNEQFF.

The gene calls are TRBV5-1 and TRBJ2-7, with 11 bases aligning to TRBD1. Losses at the gene ends were 5 bases for V and 2 bases for J; bases not matched to a gene: 3. The CDR3 is made up of 14 amino acids. Germline-derived CDR1 and CDR2 are SGHRS and YFSETQ. The DNA of the CDR3 is TGCGCCAGCAGACCGGGACAGGGGGCCTACGAGCAGTACTTC. Translating gives CASRPGQGAYEQYF.

This chain links TRBV9 with TRBJ2-3; D is unclear. V was cut by 0 bases and J by 2 bases, with 4 bases left in between. Germline lookup yields CDR1 SGDLS and CDR2 YYNGEE. The CDR3 sequence is 13 residues long. CDR3 nucleotides: TGTGCCAGCAGCGTAGGCCCCACAGATACGCAGTATTTT. Translation: CASSVGPTDTQYF.

In DNA form, the CDR3 reads TGCGCCAGCAGTGACGGCGGGAGCTATAATTCACCCCTCCACTTT. As protein: CASSDGGSYNSPLHF. V and J are TRBV10-2 and TRBJ1-6; D unresolved. Germline V lookup: CDR1 WSHSY, CDR2 SAAADI. Trimming took 3 bases from V and 3 from J, leaving 9 bases between them. This CDR3 has 15 amino acids.

This sequence joins TRBV7-9 and TRBJ1-3, with a tentative D call TRBD1 (5 bases). Trimming took off 5 bases at V and 2 bases at J, with 13 bases between the two ends. The CDR3 is 15 residues long. Germline CDR1 and CDR2: SEHNR and FQNEAQ (reference sequence). CDR3 sequence: CASSPGRGAGNTIYF. CDR3 DNA sequence: TGTGCCAGCAGCCCTGGTAGGGGCGCTGGAAACACCATATATTTT.

The V and J genes are TRBV7-2 and TRBJ1-4; no definite D call. Germline assignment: CDR1 SGHTA and CDR2 FQGNSA. CDR3 length equals 14 residues. Trimming removed 6 bases at V and 3 bases at J, with 11 bases between. The CDR3 sequence: CASRLGLANEKLFF. DNA of the CDR3: TGTGCCAGCAGATTGGGTCTGGCTAATGAAAAACTGTTTTTT.

The chain recombines TRBV7-3 with TRBJ2-1; D is uncertain. This CDR3 is built from 15 residues. V was pared by 1 base and J by 5 bases, with 12 bases between. CDR1 is SGHTA, CDR2 FQGTGA, per germline. The CDR3 DNA reads TGTGCCAGCAGCTTAAGACTTGGGCAGAACAATGAGCAGTTCTTC. Translation: CASSLRLGQNNEQFF.

The chain has TRBV6-5 and TRBJ2-1, with a tentative D call TRBD2 (5 bases). This CDR3 spans 16 amino acids. Germline V lookup: CDR1 MNHEY, CDR2 SVGAGI. Trimming pared 0 bases from V and 1 base from J, leaving 10 bases between. The CDR3 spells CASSYSGRGSYNEQFF. DNA for the CDR3: TGTGCCAGCAGTTACTCCGGCCGGGGATCCTACAATGAGCAGTTCTTC.

The rearrangement joins TRBV5-5 to TRBJ2-7; TRBD2 agrees at 7 bases. CDR3 size: 15 residues. Unmatched junction bases numbered 6, after V lost 0 bases and J lost 3 bases. In germline, CDR1 is SGHKS, CDR2 YYEKEE (reference sequence). The CDR3 region is CASSLAAGGGYEQYV. CDR3 coding DNA: TGTGCCAGCAGCTTGGCGGCAGGCGGGGGCTACGAGCAGTACGTC.

The chain is built from TRBV2 and TRBJ2-1; 9 nucleotides line up with TRBD2. The trim removed 4 bases at V and 9 bases at J, leaving 19 bases unmatched. CDR3 size: 18 residues. CDR1 SNHLY and CDR2 FYNNEI come from the germline V gene. CDR3 in DNA: TGTGCCAGCAGTGGAGGGTTCGGTCGCGGGGGGGCACTGAGTGAGCAGTTCTTC. Translation gives CASSGGFGRGGALSEQFF.

This sequence joins TRBV18 and TRBJ2-2; 7 bases are shared with TRBD1. CDR1 and CDR2 (germline): KGHSH, LQKENI. The CDR3 contains 16 residues. V was pared by 4 bases and J by 4 bases, with 9 bases of the junction left unmatched. The CDR3 DNA reads TGTGCCAGCTCACGGGACGACAGGGCCCGCACCGGGGAGCTGTTTTTT. Its translation: CASSRDDRARTGELFF.

The chain is built from TRBV27 and TRBJ2-7, with D perhaps being TRBD1 or TRBD2 (5 bases each). Trimming cost V 3 bases and J 12 bases, with 18 bases left between them. The CDR3 runs to 13 residues. The germline V gene encodes CDR1 MNHEY and CDR2 SMNVEV (reference sequence). The CDR3 sequence: CASSFQWDRPRYF. In DNA, the CDR3 is TGTGCCAGCAGTTTTCAGTGGGACCGCCCGCGGTACTTC.

The chain is built from TRBV9 and TRBJ1-4; D ambiguous. Between the trimmed V and J ends, which lost 3 bases and 5 bases, there was a span of 14 bases. CDR1 and CDR2 from the germline V gene are SGDLS and YYNGEE. The CDR3 sequence is 15 residues long. Here the CDR3 DNA reads TGTGCCAGCAGCGCTGGGCCCGGGGTAAATGAAAAACTGTTTTTT. Translated, it gives CASSAGPGVNEKLFF.

V usage is TRBV27 and J usage is TRBJ1-2; D unresolved. V was clipped by 8 bases and J by 1 base, with 17 bases between them. This CDR3 is 15 amino acids long. The germline V gene has CDR1 MNHEY and CDR2 SMNVEV (reference sequence). This chain's CDR3 is CASRESLGSNYGYTF. CDR3 bases: TGTGCCAGCCGGGAGAGTTTGGGTAGTAACTATGGCTACACCTTC.

The gene calls are TRBV6-5 and TRBJ1-4, with D perhaps TRBD1 (5 bases). The CDR3 sequence is 14 residues long. V was trimmed by 6 bases and J by 5 bases, leaving 13 bases between them. Germline CDR1 and CDR2: MNHEY and SVGAGI. The chain's CDR3 is CASRALTENEKLFF. CDR3 sequence (DNA): TGTGCCAGCAGAGCCTTGACAGAAAATGAAAAACTGTTTTTT.

The chain has TRBV28 and TRBJ1-1, with 9 bases aligning to TRBD1. This CDR3 is built from 13 residues. Trimming cost V 2 bases and J 5 bases; bases outside gene matches: 0. CDR1 MDHEN and CDR2 SYDVKM come from the germline V gene. CDR3 sequence: CASSLGTGTEAFF. CDR3 DNA sequence: TGTGCCAGCAGTTTAGGGACAGGGACTGAAGCTTTCTTT.

This sequence joins TRBV11-2 and TRBJ2-1; D is undetermined. The CDR3 covers 14 residues. Trimming shortened V by 5 bases and J by 13 bases, and 21 bases separated the two germline ends. Germline V lookup: CDR1 SGHAT, CDR2 FQNNGV. CDR3 sequence reads: CASSLGPPSEIQFF. Written as DNA, the CDR3 is TGTGCCAGCAGCCTAGGCCCACCTTCCGAGATACAGTTCTTC. The entire variable domain, with the rest obtained from reference TRBV11-2 and TRBJ2-1, is as follows: EAGVAQSPRYKIIEKRQSVAFWCNPISGHATLYWYQQILGQGPKLLIQFQNNGVVDDSQLPKDRFSAERLKGVDSTLKIQPAKLEDSAVYLCASSLGPPSEIQFFGPGTRLTVL.

J is TRBJ2-5 and V is TRBV19; 8 nucleotides align to TRBD1. The CDR3 is made up of 13 amino acids. CDR1 and CDR2 from the germline V gene are LNHDA and SQIVND (reference sequence). V trimming: 7 bases; J trimming: 2 bases; junction bases outside the gene matches: 3. The CDR3 sequence: CASKDREQETQYF. The CDR3, as DNA: TGTGCCAGTAAGGACAGGGAACAAGAGACCCAGTACTTC.

The rearrangement links TRBV27 to TRBJ2-3; D is uncertain. The CDR3 is 12 amino acids. The V gene lost 7 bases and the J gene lost 14 bases, with 19 bases spanning the gap. Germline lookup yields CDR1 MNHEY and CDR2 SMNVEV (reference sequence). Here the CDR3 DNA reads TGTGCCAGCAAATCAAGTGGCAGAATTTGGTATTTT. This translates into CASKSSGRIWYF.

The V and J genes are TRBV3-1 (or the pseudogene TRBV3-2) and TRBJ2-3, with D perhaps matching TRBD2 (6 bases). The CDR3 runs to 14 residues. From germline, CDR1 is LGHDT and CDR2 YNNKEL (reference sequence). The V and J ends lost 7 bases and 5 bases respectively, with 16 bases between them. CDR3 coding DNA: TGTGCCAGCACCCCTGGCGGGGTCGGAGATACGCAGTATTTT. Translating gives CASTPGGVGDTQYF.

This chain joins TRBV10-3 and TRBJ1-4, with D uncertain. There are 13 residues in the CDR3. V was shortened by 6 bases and J by 5 bases, with 10 bases between the two germline ends. Germline CDR1 reads ENHRY; CDR2 reads SYGVKD. CDR3 in DNA: TGTGCCATCAGGTTAGACGAAAATGAAAAACTGTTTTTT. As protein: CAIRLDENEKLFF.

The chain carries TRBV5-1 and TRBJ2-7, with 8 positions matching TRBD2. CDR1 SGHRS and CDR2 YFSETQ come from the germline V gene. This CDR3 region has 15 residues. J gave up 7 bases and V 4 bases, and 13 bases lay outside the gene matches. CDR3: CASSRLRREAGEQYF. CDR3 coding DNA: TGCGCCAGCAGCCGATTGCGGCGGGAGGCTGGGGAGCAGTACTTC.

The chain uses TRBV5-4 and TRBJ1-2; TRBD1 is a possible D gene (5 bases). Germline-derived CDR1 and CDR2 are SGHNT and YYREEE (reference sequence). The CDR3 contains 15 residues. Trimming left V 4 bases short and J 4 bases short, with 17 bases between. Here the CDR3 DNA reads TGTGCCAGCAGCCCCTCCGGACAAGGTGGCTATGGCTACACCTTC. The encoded protein is CASSPSGQGGYGYTF.